This entry lists 20 T cell receptor beta chains sequenced from one sample in a study of regulatory T cells in long-lasting Graves disease. Through Arm-PCR of CDR3 regions and iRepertoire HTBI primers, TCR beta libraries were built. TCRdb recomputed calls from the multiplex PCR reads with MiXCR, one row per CDR3 protein. The sample contains a few hundred thousand distinct CDR3 sequences, approximately 15% of which appear only once. Sample time point: newly diagnosed GD, antithyroid drugs for less than 3 months. Following extraction of RNA from PBMCs, that RNA was used to make the TCR library. These data were likewise used in another study, on T cells in Graves' hyperthyroidism and ophthalmopathy.

The starting material was peripheral blood mononuclear cells (PBMCs), obtained at new diagnosis, from a patient treated with antithyroid drugs. The receptors stem from a young man with Graves disease.

The chain carries TRBV5-1 and TRBJ2-7, with TRBD2 identical over 7 bases. CDR3 length: 14 residues. V was pared by 1 base and J by 9 bases, with 10 bases of the junction left unmatched. Per germline, CDR1 SGHRS and CDR2 YFSETQ. CDR3 in DNA: TGCGCCAGCAGCTTGACTCCGGGAGGCCGGGGGCAGTACTTC. Translation gives CASSLTPGGRGQYF.

This clonotype was observed many times. The V gene is TRBV2, the J gene TRBJ2-1; tentatively, D is TRBD2 (6 bases). The CDR3 covers 12 residues. V lost 6 bases and J 10 bases, leaving 13 bases between the germline ends. Germline CDR1 is SNHLY and CDR2 is FYNNEI. DNA for the CDR3: TGTGCCAGCAGGCGGGAAAGCGGCGAGCAGTTCTTC. Its translation is CASRRESGEQFF.

This clonotype was detected only a few times. The V and J genes are TRBV14 and TRBJ2-7; 9 bases map to TRBD2. Per germline, CDR1 SGHDN and CDR2 FVKESK. V was clipped by 1 base and J by 0 bases; unmatched bases: 1. CDR3 length equals 15 residues. The CDR3 DNA follows: TGTGCCAGCAGCCAAGGACTAGCGGACTCCTACGAGCAGTACTTC. The encoded protein is CASSQGLADSYEQYF.

Ten or more counts support this clonotype. The rearrangement links TRBV5-1 to TRBJ2-3; 7 nucleotides match TRBD2. The trim removed 5 bases at V and 4 bases at J, leaving 1 base unmatched. The germline V gene encodes CDR1 SGHRS and CDR2 YFSETQ. CDR3 size: 12 residues. In DNA, the CDR3 is TGCGCCAGCAGGGGGGGGTCAGATACGCAGTATTTT. This codes for CASRGGSDTQYF.

This clonotype was detected ten times or more. This chain links TRBV14 with TRBJ2-5; a weak D match, TRBD2 (6 bases). The CDR3 extends over 13 amino acids. V lost 4 bases, J lost 3 bases, and 9 bases lay in between. Per the germline V gene, CDR1 is SGHDN and CDR2 is FVKESK. This chain's CDR3 is CASSPTGEETQYF. CDR3 coding DNA: TGTGCCAGCAGCCCAACGGGGGAAGAGACCCAGTACTTC.

The table lists this clonotype with a few counts. The chain recombines TRBV7-8 with TRBJ2-4, with D perhaps TRBD2 (6 bases). This CDR3 contains 15 residues. Germline CDR1 reads SGHVS; CDR2 reads FQNEAQ. Trimming pared 3 bases from V and 0 bases from J, leaving 9 bases between. CDR3 loop: CASSLGGSAKNIQYF. The CDR3 DNA reads TGTGCCAGCAGCTTGGGGGGTTCAGCCAAAAACATTCAGTACTTC.

This clonotype was detected only a few times. The chain employs TRBV7-9 and TRBJ2-1, with unresolved D. With 6 bases removed from V and 7 bases from J, the gap between germline ends came to 16 bases. CDR3 size: 14 residues. The germline V gene encodes CDR1 SEHNR and CDR2 FQNEAQ (reference sequence). This chain's CDR3 is CASRPPSSRNEQFF. The CDR3, as DNA: TGTGCCAGCAGACCTCCGAGCAGCCGTAATGAGCAGTTCTTC.

This clonotype has a count of ten or more. The V gene is TRBV20-1, the J gene TRBJ1-1, with D unclear. Germline lookup yields CDR1 DFQATT and CDR2 SNEGSKA (reference sequence). V was trimmed by 2 bases and J by 0 bases, leaving 16 bases between them. CDR3 length: 16 amino acids. CDR3 residues: CSARTLRVSLNTEAFF. DNA of the CDR3: TGCAGTGCTAGAACGTTACGGGTAAGCCTGAACACTGAAGCTTTCTTT.

This clonotype was observed a single time. V gene TRBV30 combines with J gene TRBJ2-5; 9 bases map to TRBD2. Germline V gives CDR1 GTSNPN, CDR2 SVGIG (reference sequence). V gave up 4 bases and J gave up 3 bases; unmatched junction bases: 3. The CDR3 runs to 13 residues. The CDR3 is CAWISSGEETQYF. The CDR3 nucleotides read TGTGCCTGGATATCTAGCGGGGAAGAGACCCAGTACTTC. The variable domain in full, with the rest retrieved from reference TRBV30 and TRBJ2-5, is SQTIHQWPATLVQPVGSPLSLECTVEGTSNPNLYWYRQAAGRGLQLLFYSVGIGQISSEVPQNLSASRPQDRQFILSSKKLLLSDSGFYLCAWISSGEETQYFGPGTRLLVL.

This clonotype came up many times. This chain links TRBV28 with TRBJ2-7; D may be TRBD1 (6 bases). The germline V gene encodes CDR1 MDHEN and CDR2 SYDVKM. The V end was cut by 4 bases, the J end by 3 bases, with 13 bases between. This CDR3 region has 14 residues. The CDR3 bases are TGTGCCAGCAGTTACGGGTTAGGGGGCTACGAGCAGTACTTC. Encoded protein: CASSYGLGGYEQYF. Complete variable domain (other parts from reference TRBV28 and TRBJ2-7): DVKVTQSSRYLVKRTGEKVFLECVQDMDHENMFWYRQDPGLGLRLIYFSYDVKMKEKGDIPEGYSVSREKKERFSLILESASTNQTSMYLCASSYGLGGYEQYFGPGTRLTVT.

There are a few counts of this clonotype. The genes are TRBV12-3 or TRBV12-4 and TRBJ2-1; D might be TRBD2 (5 bases). Trimming left V 3 bases short and J 15 bases short, with 12 bases between. This CDR3 has 11 amino acids. The CDR3 region has the DNA TGTGCCAGCAGTTTGGACTGCACTCCGTTCTTC. It specifies CASSLDCTPFF.

There are many counts of this clonotype. The J gene is TRBJ2-1, the V gene TRBV27, with TRBD2 identical over 13 bases. This CDR3 has 17 amino acids. Per the germline V gene, CDR1 is MNHEY and CDR2 is SMNVEV (reference sequence). V gave up 8 bases and J gave up 6 bases; unmatched junction bases: 13. CDR3 bases: TGTGCCAGCCGGATTAGTTCAGGACTAGCGGGAGCCAATGAGCAGTTCTTC. Its protein is CASRISSGLAGANEQFF.

This clonotype was observed at least ten times. The rearrangement uses TRBV10-3 and TRBJ2-1, with 12 bases aligning to TRBD2. Trimming cost V 11 bases and J 0 bases; bases outside gene matches: 5. Germline V gene data show CDR1 as ENHRY and CDR2 as SYGVKD. The CDR3 totals 15 residues. The CDR3 region is CAVLAGGLSYNEQFF. The CDR3 coding sequence is TGTGCCGTACTAGCGGGAGGCCTCTCCTACAATGAGCAGTTCTTC.

The chain employs TRBV12-3 or TRBV12-4 and TRBJ2-2, with D perhaps matching TRBD1 (6 bases). There are 14 residues in the CDR3. Trimming took off 7 bases at V and 6 bases at J, with 15 bases between the two ends. The CDR3 sequence is CASTAQGNPGELFF. The DNA of the CDR3 is TGTGCCAGCACTGCCCAGGGGAATCCCGGGGAGCTGTTTTTT.

This clonotype was recorded many times. J is TRBJ2-1 and V is TRBV7-8; TRBD2 matches at 7 bases. This CDR3 has 18 amino acids. Germline V gene sequence: CDR1 SGHVS, CDR2 FQNEAQ. Trimming at V came to 1 base and at J to 0 bases, leaving 9 bases not matched to a gene. CDR3 amino acids: CASSLGYSGQSSYNEQFF. In DNA, the CDR3 is TGTGCCAGCAGCTTAGGGTATAGCGGGCAAAGCTCCTACAATGAGCAGTTCTTC.

Regarding this clonotype: One junction end does not reproduce the germline sequence, and a read error may be involved. The J gene is TRBJ2-5, the V gene TRBV7-9; 8 bases line up with TRBD2. Germline CDR1 reads SEHNR; CDR2 reads FQNEAQ (reference sequence). The CDR3 contains 14 residues. The CDR3 nucleotides read TGTGCCAGCATCTTAGCGGGAAACCAAGAGACCCAGTACTTC. Amino acids: CASILAGNQETQYF.

This rearrangement joins TRBV29-1 to TRBJ2-6, with D perhaps matching TRBD1 (6 bases). The CDR3 totals 13 residues. V was shortened by 4 bases and J by 2 bases, with 6 bases between the two germline ends. The germline V gene has CDR1 SQVTM and CDR2 ANQGSEA. CDR3 sequence: CSVGGPGANVLTF. In DNA, the CDR3 is TGCAGCGTTGGGGGGCCTGGGGCCAACGTCCTGACTTTC.

This clonotype was seen ten or more times. The V call is TRBV7-2, the J call TRBJ2-1; 7 nucleotides agree with TRBD1. Germline lookup yields CDR1 SGHTA and CDR2 FQGNSA. This CDR3 has 14 residues. The junction had 10 bases not matched to a gene; V was cut back by 10 bases and J by 4 bases. As DNA, the CDR3 is TGTGCCATCACCGGGACAGTCACATACAATGAGCAGTTCTTC. This translates into CAITGTVTYNEQFF.

This clonotype was observed at least ten times. The V call is TRBV6-1, the J call TRBJ2-1; D possibly uses TRBD1 or TRBD2 (6 bases each). Germline V gives CDR1 MNHNS, CDR2 SASEGT. The CDR3 extends over 15 amino acids. With 6 bases removed from V and 8 bases from J, the gap between germline ends came to 20 bases. In DNA, the CDR3 is TGTGCCAGCAGAACAGGGACTCGGGAGAGCGATGAGCAGTTCTTC. Translated: CASRTGTRESDEQFF.

This clonotype was picked up many times. This rearrangement joins TRBV5-1 to TRBJ1-1; tentative D call: TRBD1 (5 bases). There are 13 residues in the CDR3. In germline, CDR1 is SGHRS, CDR2 YFSETQ. Trimming cost V 2 bases and J 4 bases, with 9 bases left between them. The CDR3, as DNA: TGCGCCAGCAGCTTTCAGGGTACCACTGAAGCTTTCTTT. It translates to CASSFQGTTEAFF.